This is a list of T cell receptor beta chains from one sample in a study of cytomegalovirus exposure and HLA in healthy donors. Sequencing used immunoSEQ multiplex PCR; TCRdb keeps in-frame clones, though not all of them. In the table there are under 150,000 clones, roughly 80% of which are singletons. Sequencing input: PBMCs. These receptors came from a male donor in good health and CMV-seronegative. The CDR3 runs from the conserved cysteine through the conserved F or W.

TRBV27	TRBJ2-1	CASCLSGLYNEQFF
TRBV5-6	TRBJ2-7	CASSPITGTGAYEQYF
TRBV10-3	TRBJ2-3	CAITSRQGSGTQYF
TRBV19	TRBJ1-1	CASSLWEPNTEAFF
TRBV19	TRBJ1-2	CASKINYGYTF
TRBV25-1	TRBJ1-3	CASRDRYSGNTIYF
TRBV19	TRBJ2-6	CASSISGANGLTF
TRBV7-9	TRBJ2-5	CASSLGEYQETQYF
TRBV5-1	TRBJ1-6	CASSPGQGAVPLHF
TRBV27	TRBJ2-7	CASSRHGQGNEQYF
TRBV7-8	TRBJ2-6	CASSLGLRTGISGANVLTF
TRBV4-3	TRBJ1-3	CASSQGATASGNTIYF
TRBV7-9	TRBJ2-5	CASSLRQGYQETQYF
TRBV30	TRBJ1-2	CAWSKQTTTIYGYTF
TRBV28	TRBJ2-1	CASSSFPGGNNEQFF
TRBV9	TRBJ1-2	CASSPGTDNYGYTF
TRBV30	TRBJ2-5	CAWSIQAQETQYF
TRBV5-4	TRBJ2-3	CASSLAVLGLAADTQYF
TRBV28	TRBJ2-7	CASSLWGQGGDEQYF
TRBV30	TRBJ2-7	CAWSPTLQGYEQYF
TRBV7-3	TRBJ1-2	CASSPGVGNYGYTF
TRBV5-1	TRBJ2-3	CASSLVVAVTDTQYF
TRBV12-5	TRBJ2-5	CASGRGTVQETQYF
TRBV4-2	TRBJ1-5	CASSPPFRPQHF
TRBV5-4	TRBJ1-1	CASRATGGGSTEAFF
TRBV9	TRBJ1-1	CASSPWGSVNTEAFF
TRBV2	TRBJ1-5	CASSEEGGKRGQPQHF
TRBV6-6	TRBJ2-7	CASRLLGAGGNEQYF
TRBV5-8	TRBJ2-1	CASSWTPRDSNEQFF
TRBV6-4	TRBJ2-1	CASSESAQLEQFF
TRBV4-3	TRBJ2-1	CASSQDGLTNEQFF
TRBV18	TRBJ2-4	CASSREGNVPIQYF
TRBV6-7	TRBJ1-5	CASNIQGVGPQHF
TRBV7-2	TRBJ2-1	CASSLQGLAGDNEQFF
TRBV9	TRBJ1-1	CASSVVGQNTEAFF
TRBV7-9	TRBJ2-1	CSSSLGGRVGDEQFF
TRBV5-6	TRBJ1-2	CASSAGLINYGYTF
TRBV11-2	TRBJ1-4	CASSPWGDEATNEKLFF
TRBV5-4	TRBJ1-3	CASSLGYGSGNTIYF
TRBV5-1	TRBJ2-5	CASSLAGGTGETQYF
TRBV7-8	TRBJ1-5	CASTSGGLNQPQHF
TRBV15	TRBJ2-1	CATSPGGLYNEQFF
TRBV7-8	TRBJ1-3	CASSLLQGLLGGNTIYF
TRBV6-4	TRBJ2-6	CASSPRLASGVLSGANVLTF
TRBV5-5	TRBJ1-1	CASSLGQGAAFF
TRBV7-9	TRBJ2-4	CASSLPPRLAGAKNIQYF
TRBV6-5	TRBJ2-7	CASSYSPQGGYEQYF
TRBV5-6	TRBJ2-6	CASSLTHRVSGANGLTF
TRBV7-9	TRBJ1-1	CSSSLAGEAFF
TRBV27	TRBJ2-1	CASSKDRVSYNEQFF
TRBV7-9	TRBJ1-1	CASSSNTGSVEAFF